Sequencing of this TCR beta chain was carried out in a study of control samples from healthy donors and cancer patients. The table came from immunoSEQ multiplex PCR; TCRdb's copy has only in-frame clones and leaves some out. The sample includes approximately 100,000 clones, around 85% of them seen just once. Germline-derived CDR1 and CDR2 are SGHNT and YENEEA. Trimming left V 1 base short and J 2 bases short, with 9 bases between. This CDR3 spans 15 amino acids. J is TRBJ2-1 and V is TRBV11-3; D may match TRBD1 or TRBD2 (5 bases each). The source is a woman aged 40 to 50 in good health. The sequenced material came from blood. The CDR3 loop is CASSLGLGAYNEQFF. In nucleotides, the CDR3 is TGTGCCAGCAGCTTAGGGCTGGGGGCCTACAATGAGCAGTTCTTC.